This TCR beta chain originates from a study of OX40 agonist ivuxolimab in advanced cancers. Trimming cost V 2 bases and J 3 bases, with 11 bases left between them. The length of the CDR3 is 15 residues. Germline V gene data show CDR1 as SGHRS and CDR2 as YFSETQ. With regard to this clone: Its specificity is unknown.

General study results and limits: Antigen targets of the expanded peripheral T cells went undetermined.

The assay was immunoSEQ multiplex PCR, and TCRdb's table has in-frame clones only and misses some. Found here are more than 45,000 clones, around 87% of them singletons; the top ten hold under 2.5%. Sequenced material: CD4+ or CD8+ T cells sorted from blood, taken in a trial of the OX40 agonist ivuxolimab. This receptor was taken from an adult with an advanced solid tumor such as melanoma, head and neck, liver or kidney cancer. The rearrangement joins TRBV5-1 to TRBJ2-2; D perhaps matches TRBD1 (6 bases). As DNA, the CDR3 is TGCGCCAGCAGCTTCGTCCAGGGGTACACCGGGGAGCTGTTTTTT. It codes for CASSFVQGYTGELFF.